One and the same sample provided the 29 T cell receptor beta chains below, sequenced in a study of T cells in Graves' hyperthyroidism and ophthalmopathy. Amplification targeted TCR beta CDR3 regions from RNA transcripts. Using the HTBI primer set, a first-round RT-PCR was run on the TCR CDR3. MiXCR was run by TCRdb on the multiplex PCR reads, yielding one entry per CDR3 protein. This repertoire shows around 350,000 distinct CDR3 sequences, 17% found once; its top ten account for roughly a third. Material: blood. The receptors here all came from a woman aged 25 to 45 with Graves' hyperthyroidism that later progressed to Graves' ophthalmopathy.

The chain carries TRBV20-1 and TRBJ2-1; a weak D match, TRBD1 (7 bases). V shed 1 base and J shed 5 bases, with 15 bases lying between them. Germline V gives CDR1 DFQATT, CDR2 SNEGSKA (reference sequence). The CDR3 loop spans 15 amino acids. This chain's CDR3 is CSARVQGGLDNEQFF. Here the CDR3 DNA reads TGCAGTGCTAGAGTCCAGGGGGGCCTGGACAATGAGCAGTTCTTC.

This clonotype was detected many times. This chain uses TRBV28 with TRBJ1-6; D unclear. Germline CDR1 is MDHEN and CDR2 is SYDVKM. The length of the CDR3 is 11 residues. Trimming removed 3 bases from V and 14 bases from J, with 8 bases in between. The CDR3 coding sequence is TGTGCCAGCAGTTTGCTATCGACCCTCCACTTT. Protein product: CASSLLSTLHF.

The genes are TRBV7-8 and TRBJ2-7; no clear D. From germline, CDR1 is SGHVS and CDR2 FQNEAQ. The length of the CDR3 is 15 residues. The V and J ends lost 5 bases and 2 bases respectively, with 16 bases between them. CDR3 nucleotides: TGTGCCAGCAGCCCACCCCGACTTCTAGCCTACGAGCAGTACTTC. Its translation: CASSPPRLLAYEQYF.

This clonotype was observed a few times. V and J are TRBV5-5 and TRBJ2-1; the D gene is possibly TRBD2 (6 bases). There are 12 residues in the CDR3. V lost 4 bases and J lost 12, with 14 bases in between. Germline V gene sequence: CDR1 SGHKS, CDR2 YYEKEE (reference sequence). CDR3 in amino acids: CASSTSEGPQFF. The DNA of the CDR3 is TGTGCCAGCAGCACATCGGAGGGGCCGCAGTTCTTC. Supplemented by reference TRBV5-5 and TRBJ2-1, the full variable domain reads DAGVTQSPTHLIKTRGQQVTLRCSPISGHKSVSWYQQVLGQGPQFIFQYYEKEERGRGNFPDRFSARQFPNYSSELNVNALLLGDSALYLCASSTSEGPQFFGPGTRLTVL.

The chain couples TRBV12-3 or TRBV12-4 to TRBJ2-3; 10 bases agree with TRBD2. V trimming: 10 bases; J trimming: 1 base; junction bases outside the gene matches: 8. The CDR3 extends over 15 amino acids. The CDR3 here is CATMLGTSGTDTQYF. The CDR3 coding sequence is TGTGCCACCATGCTGGGGACTAGCGGCACAGATACGCAGTATTTT.

At least ten counts were recorded for this clonotype. The rearrangement uses TRBV27 and TRBJ1-1; the D gene is possibly TRBD1 (6 bases). V was clipped by 3 bases and J by 7 bases, with 15 bases between them. This CDR3 spans 14 amino acids. Per the germline V gene, CDR1 is MNHEY and CDR2 is SMNVEV (reference sequence). The CDR3 spells CASSLSAGAGEAFF. CDR3 DNA: TGTGCCAGCAGTTTGAGTGCAGGGGCTGGTGAAGCTTTCTTT.

This clonotype has ten or more counts. The chain employs TRBV12-3 or TRBV12-4 and TRBJ2-3, with D perhaps TRBD2 (5 bases). CDR3 size: 16 residues. V shed 3 bases and J shed 2 bases, with 15 bases lying between them. The DNA for the CDR3 is TGTGCCAGCAGTTTTATCAAGGGCGGGTACACAGATACGCAGTATTTT. Its protein is CASSFIKGGYTDTQYF.

This chain links TRBV7-9 with TRBJ2-5, with 12 bases fitting TRBD2. CDR3 size: 19 residues. Germline trimming cut 0 bases from V and 2 bases from J; bases unmatched to any gene: 10. Germline V gene data show CDR1 as SEHNR and CDR2 as FQNEAQ (reference sequence). The CDR3 nucleotides are TGTGCCAGCAGCTTAGCTGTTGTGACTAGCGGGGGTTTTCAAGAGACCCAGTACTTC. This sequence encodes CASSLAVVTSGGFQETQYF.

As to this clonotype: The junction departs from germline at one end; a sequencing error may be responsible. The chain has TRBV3-1 and TRBJ2-5, with 10 positions matching TRBD2. The CDR3 extends over 16 amino acids. Germline V CDR1 and CDR2: LGHDT, YNNKEL (reference sequence). Here the CDR3 reads CASSQVQRGGEETQHF. As DNA, the CDR3 is TGTGCCAGCAGCCAAGTCCAGCGGGGGGGAGAAGAGACCCAGCACTTC.

There are many counts of this clonotype. The V gene is TRBV5-1, the J gene TRBJ2-1; no firm D call. This CDR3 is built from 13 residues. V shed 2 bases and J shed 3 bases, with 6 bases lying between them. Germline V CDR1 and CDR2: SGHRS, YFSETQ. Written as DNA, the CDR3 is TGCGCCAGCAGCTTTTTCGGCTACAATGAGCAGTTCTTC. Translated, it gives CASSFFGYNEQFF.

This clonotype was counted between two and nine times. The rearrangement links TRBV20-1 to TRBJ2-7; D is unclear. Looked up from germline, CDR1 is DFQATT and CDR2 is SNEGSKA (reference sequence). CDR3 length: 11 residues. V was pared by 3 bases and J by 5 bases, with 8 bases between. CDR3 bases: TGCAGTGCTAGTGATCGCGACGAGCAGTACTTC. This sequence encodes CSASDRDEQYF.

This clonotype was picked up many times. The rearrangement joins TRBV6-1 to TRBJ2-2, with D maybe TRBD1 (5 bases). The V end lost 6 bases, the J end lost 4 bases, and 15 bases lay between the germline ends. The CDR3 length is 15 residues. The germline V gene has CDR1 MNHNS and CDR2 SASEGT. CDR3 region: CASSDDTRVTGELFF. The CDR3 region has the DNA TGTGCCAGCAGCGATGACACCAGGGTCACCGGGGAGCTGTTTTTT.

This clonotype was detected many times. The V call is TRBV2, the J call TRBJ2-6; D is undetermined. The CDR3 length is 13 residues. Trimming removed 6 bases at V and 1 base at J, with 4 bases between. The germline V gene encodes CDR1 SNHLY and CDR2 FYNNEI. For the CDR3, the DNA is TGTGCCAGCAGGGCATCTGGGGCCAACGTCCTGACTTTC. It encodes CASRASGANVLTF.

This clonotype was counted ten times or more. The chain combines TRBV28 with TRBJ2-2, with D perhaps given as TRBD1 or TRBD2 (6 bases each). Germline CDR1 and CDR2: MDHEN and SYDVKM. This CDR3 is 16 amino acids long. V gave up 6 bases and J gave up 7 bases, with 21 bases separating them. CDR3 DNA sequence: TGTGCCAGCAGGAGACGCGGGACACCCGGAATCGGGGAGCTGTTTTTT. As protein: CASRRRGTPGIGELFF.

The table lists this clonotype with many counts. The chain links TRBV19 to TRBJ1-6; 9 nucleotides agree with TRBD1. CDR3 size: 17 residues. Losses at the gene ends were 2 bases for V and 7 bases for J; bases not matched to a gene: 9. Germline V CDR1 and CDR2: LNHDA, SQIVND (reference sequence). This chain's CDR3 is CASSILWTGQGNSPLHF. Here the CDR3 DNA reads TGTGCCAGTAGTATACTCTGGACTGGACAGGGGAATTCACCCCTCCACTTT.

This clonotype was observed many times. The CDR3 protein is CSDIMDTEAFF. The DNA for the CDR3 is TGCAGTGACATTATGGACACTGAAGCTTTCTTT. The chain links TRBV20-1 to TRBJ1-1; no clear D. The CDR3 is made up of 11 amino acids. V was pared by 7 bases and J by 3 bases, with 9 bases between. The germline V gene has CDR1 DFQATT and CDR2 SNEGSKA (reference sequence).

With regard to this clonotype: Here the CDR3 omits its conserved ending phenylalanine or tryptophan, so a read error is the likely source. This rearrangement joins TRBV10-2 to TRBJ1-3, with TRBD1 identical over 7 bases. Germline lookup yields CDR1 WSHSY and CDR2 SAAADI. Trimming took 5 bases from V and 3 from J; bases not matched to a gene: 10. The CDR3 covers 16 residues. CDR3 amino acids: CASSRDSPVFGNTIYI. The DNA for the CDR3 is TGCGCCAGCAGTAGGGACAGTCCCGTATTTGGAAACACCATATATATT.

Comment on this clonotype: A read error is possible here, since a much larger clone lies one base away. Likely a read error: the CDR3 ends without its conserved phenylalanine or tryptophan. The gene calls are TRBV9 and TRBJ2-3; 7 bases fit TRBD2. The V and J ends lost 4 bases and 1 base, in that order; junction bases with no gene match: 9. The CDR3 runs to 16 residues. Germline CDR1 reads SGDLS; CDR2 reads YYNGEE. The CDR3 loop reads CASSQMGGRGTDTQYI. Written as DNA, the CDR3 is TGTGCCAGCAGCCAGATGGGGGGGAGGGGCACAGATACGCAGTATATT.

Many counts were recorded for this clonotype. J is TRBJ2-5 and V is TRBV2; D is uncertain. CDR1 SNHLY and CDR2 FYNNEI come from the germline V gene. The CDR3 loop spans 12 amino acids. The V end was cut by 8 bases, the J end by 5 bases, with 12 bases between. The CDR3 region is CASLRVEETQYF. The CDR3 bases are TGTGCCAGCCTCCGGGTAGAGGAGACCCAGTACTTC.

The V call is TRBV9, the J call TRBJ1-2; D call uncertain. V shed 4 bases and J shed 4 bases, with 20 bases lying between them. Germline-derived CDR1 and CDR2 are SGDLS and YYNGEE. The CDR3 spans 16 residues. Here the CDR3 reads CASSTPPGVNPYGYTF. CDR3 in DNA: TGTGCCAGCAGCACCCCCCCCGGGGTTAACCCCTATGGCTACACCTTC.

This clonotype was detected ten times or more. The chain links TRBV28 to TRBJ2-3; 11 nucleotides match TRBD2. Germline V gene data show CDR1 as MDHEN and CDR2 as SYDVKM. The CDR3 loop spans 15 amino acids. V dropped 6 bases and J dropped 6; count of bases not matched to a gene: 8. The CDR3: CASSTTSGGADTQYF. In nucleotides, the CDR3 is TGTGCCAGCAGCACTACTAGCGGGGGAGCGGATACGCAGTATTTT.

This clonotype was recorded at least ten times. The J gene is TRBJ2-7, the V gene TRBV27; D may be TRBD1 (5 bases). There are 14 residues in the CDR3. V shed 5 bases and J shed 5 bases, with 16 bases lying between them. The germline gives CDR1 MNHEY, CDR2 SMNVEV (reference sequence). The CDR3 loop is CASSIRAGINEQYF. CDR3 sequence (DNA): TGTGCCAGCAGTATAAGGGCAGGGATCAACGAGCAGTACTTC.

In its sample, this clonotype was seen many times. The rearrangement uses TRBV7-9 and TRBJ1-2; D unresolved. V lost 2 bases, J lost 7 bases, and 11 bases lay in between. The CDR3 sequence is 13 residues long. Germline V CDR1 and CDR2: SEHNR, FQNEAQ (reference sequence). The CDR3 DNA sequence: TGTGCCAGCAGCTTAATGACGAGCAGTGGCTACACCTTC. The encoded protein is CASSLMTSSGYTF.

V and J are TRBV5-1 and TRBJ2-7; 10 bases are shared with TRBD1. CDR3 length: 13 amino acids. CDR1 is SGHRS, CDR2 YFSETQ, per germline. The trim removed 4 bases at V and 5 bases at J, leaving 3 bases unmatched. CDR3 nucleotide sequence: TGCGCCAGCAGCGGGACAGGGGTAAACGAGCAGTACTTC. This gives the protein CASSGTGVNEQYF.

This clonotype appeared once. A much larger clone lies one base from this, so it may be a read error. The chain combines TRBV27 with TRBJ2-7; 7 nucleotides line up with TRBD2. The CDR3 sequence is 14 residues long. The V and J ends lost 11 bases and 0 bases, in that order; junction bases with no gene match: 10. Germline V gene data show CDR1 as MNHEY and CDR2 as SMNVEV (reference sequence). CDR3 sequence (DNA): TGTGCCGGTAAGCGGGACCCCAGCTCCTACGAGCAGTACTTC. It encodes CAGKRDPSSYEQYF.

This clonotype was detected many times. The chain joins TRBV27 to TRBJ2-3; no firm D call. Germline V CDR1 and CDR2: MNHEY, SMNVEV (reference sequence). V lost 3 bases and J 1 base, leaving 5 bases between the germline ends. There are 13 residues in the CDR3. CDR3: CASSFYRTDTQYF. In DNA form, the CDR3 reads TGTGCCAGCAGTTTCTACCGCACAGATACGCAGTATTTT.

There are many counts of this clonotype. The chain links TRBV11-2 to TRBJ1-1; D is unresolved. The V gene's germline CDR1 is SGHAT and CDR2 FQNNGV. V lost 1 base and J 7 bases, leaving 13 bases between the germline ends. CDR3 size: 14 residues. The CDR3: CASSLGRLTHEAFF. CDR3 DNA sequence: TGTGCCAGCAGCTTAGGCAGACTTACGCATGAAGCTTTCTTT.

This clonotype was recorded a few times. The rearrangement uses TRBV30 and TRBJ1-3; D ambiguous. V dropped 4 bases and J dropped 0 bases, with 13 bases sitting between them. Germline V gene lookup returns CDR1 GTSNPN and CDR2 SVGIG (reference sequence). This CDR3 region has 15 residues. This CDR3 reads CAWIRLANSGNTIYF. CDR3 sequence (DNA): TGTGCCTGGATTAGACTGGCGAACTCTGGAAACACCATATATTTT. The whole variable domain, filled in from reference TRBV30 and TRBJ1-3, reads SQTIHQWPATLVQPVGSPLSLECTVEGTSNPNLYWYRQAAGRGLQLLFYSVGIGQISSEVPQNLSASRPQDRQFILSSKKLLLSDSGFYLCAWIRLANSGNTIYFGEGSWLTVV.

The rearrangement uses TRBV10-3 and TRBJ2-3, with 8 positions matching TRBD2. The ends lost 6 bases at V and 7 bases at J; junction bases unmatched: 6. Germline CDR1 ENHRY, CDR2 SYGVKD. This CDR3 is 13 amino acids long. The CDR3 DNA is TGTGCCATCAGCACCGGGGGGGAGTATACGCAGTATTTT. This sequence encodes CAISTGGEYTQYF.